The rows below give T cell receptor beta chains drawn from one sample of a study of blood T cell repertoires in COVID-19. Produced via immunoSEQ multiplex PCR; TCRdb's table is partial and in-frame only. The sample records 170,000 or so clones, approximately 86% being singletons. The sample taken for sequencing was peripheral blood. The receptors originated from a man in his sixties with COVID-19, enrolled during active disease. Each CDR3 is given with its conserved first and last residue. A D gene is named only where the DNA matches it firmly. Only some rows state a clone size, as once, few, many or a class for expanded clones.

CDR3nt: TGTGCCATCAGTGAGGCCGGAGGCTATGGCTACACCTTC
CDR3aa: CAISEAGGYGYTF
v_gene: TRBV10-3
abundance: .
j_gene: TRBJ1-2
d_gene: .

CDR3nt: TGTGCCAGCAGCCTCGGACAGGGGGGGACTGAAGCTTTCTTT
CDR3aa: CASSLGQGGTEAFF
v_gene: TRBV5-5
abundance: .
j_gene: TRBJ1-1
d_gene: TRBD1

CDR3nt: TGTGCCAGCAGTCTGTACAATGAGCAGTTCTTC
CDR3aa: CASSLYNEQFF
v_gene: TRBV25-1
abundance: .
j_gene: TRBJ2-1
d_gene: .

CDR3nt: TGTGCCAGCAGTGAACGGTGGGGCTACACCTTC
CDR3aa: CASSERWGYTF
v_gene: TRBV2
abundance: .
j_gene: TRBJ1-2
d_gene: .

CDR3nt: TGTGCCAGCAGGAGGGAAGCCTCGAACACTGAAGCTTTCTTT
CDR3aa: CASRREASNTEAFF
v_gene: TRBV2
abundance: .
j_gene: TRBJ1-1
d_gene: .

CDR3nt: TGTGCCAGCAGGGGACTTAAATACAATGAGCAGTTCTTC
CDR3aa: CASRGLKYNEQFF
v_gene: TRBV3-1/TRBV3-2
abundance: .
j_gene: TRBJ2-1
d_gene: .

CDR3nt: TGTGCCAGCAGTTTAACGGGGAAAGGCTACACCTTC
CDR3aa: CASSLTGKGYTF
v_gene: TRBV12-3/TRBV12-4
abundance: .
j_gene: TRBJ1-2
d_gene: .

CDR3nt: TGTGCCAGCAGCTTAGTAGGATCGACTAGCGGGGGGTCTGGGACCCAGTACTTC
CDR3aa: CASSLVGSTSGGSGTQYF
v_gene: TRBV7-2
abundance: .
j_gene: TRBJ2-5
d_gene: TRBD2

CDR3nt: TGTGCCAGCAAGATACAGGGGGCACACACCGGGGAGCTGTTTTTT
CDR3aa: CASKIQGAHTGELFF
v_gene: TRBV6-6
abundance: .
j_gene: TRBJ2-2
d_gene: TRBD1

CDR3nt: TGTGCCAGCAGTCCCCGACAGGGCAAGGAAAAACTGTTTTTT
CDR3aa: CASSPRQGKEKLFF
v_gene: TRBV25-1
abundance: .
j_gene: TRBJ1-4
d_gene: TRBD1

CDR3nt: TGTGCCAGTAGACTTCAGGGGGCTAACACTGAAGCTTTCTTT
CDR3aa: CASRLQGANTEAFF
v_gene: TRBV19
abundance: once
j_gene: TRBJ1-1
d_gene: TRBD1

CDR3nt: TGTGCCAGCAGTCCGCCGGGACTGACTAACTATGGCTACACCTTC
CDR3aa: CASSPPGLTNYGYTF
v_gene: TRBV28
abundance: .
j_gene: TRBJ1-2
d_gene: .

CDR3nt: TGTGCCAGCAGTTACTCAACCGGGACTCTAAACTACGAGCAGTACTTC
CDR3aa: CASSYSTGTLNYEQYF
v_gene: TRBV6-2/TRBV6-3
abundance: .
j_gene: TRBJ2-7
d_gene: .

CDR3nt: TGTGCCAGCAGCCGCGGGACTCCCGGGGAGCTGTTTTTT
CDR3aa: CASSRGTPGELFF
v_gene: TRBV7-3
abundance: .
j_gene: TRBJ2-2
d_gene: .

CDR3nt: TGTGCCACCAGGGACAGGGCCAGCACAGATACGCAGTATTTT
CDR3aa: CATRDRASTDTQYF
v_gene: TRBV24-1
abundance: .
j_gene: TRBJ2-3
d_gene: TRBD1

CDR3nt: TGTGCCACCAGCGTGGAGCGGGAGGACTACAATGAGCAGTTCTTC
CDR3aa: CATSVEREDYNEQFF
v_gene: TRBV15
abundance: .
j_gene: TRBJ2-1
d_gene: TRBD2

CDR3nt: TGTGCCAGTAGTATAGACCCGACAGGGTCCACAGATACGCAGTATTTT
CDR3aa: CASSIDPTGSTDTQYF
v_gene: TRBV19
abundance: .
j_gene: TRBJ2-3
d_gene: TRBD1

CDR3nt: TGTGCCAGCAGCCTGACAGGGGAGGGCGAGCAGTACTTC
CDR3aa: CASSLTGEGEQYF
v_gene: TRBV7-9
abundance: once
j_gene: TRBJ2-7
d_gene: .

CDR3nt: TGTGCCAGCAGCTCCGGACTTGGAAGCGACGTTGGAAACACCATATATTTT
CDR3aa: CASSSGLGSDVGNTIYF
v_gene: TRBV9
abundance: .
j_gene: TRBJ1-3
d_gene: .

CDR3nt: TGTGCCAGTAGTATAGATCGACGGGAGTACTATGGCTACACCTTC
CDR3aa: CASSIDRREYYGYTF
v_gene: TRBV19
abundance: .
j_gene: TRBJ1-2
d_gene: .

CDR3nt: TGTGCCAGCACCAGGGACAGGGCGGGCGAGCAGTACTTC
CDR3aa: CASTRDRAGEQYF
v_gene: TRBV12-3/TRBV12-4
abundance: .
j_gene: TRBJ2-7
d_gene: TRBD1

CDR3nt: TGTGCCTGGACCTGGGCTCCTGGAAACACCATATATTTT
CDR3aa: CAWTWAPGNTIYF
v_gene: TRBV30
abundance: .
j_gene: TRBJ1-3
d_gene: .

CDR3nt: TGCGCCAGCAGCCAAGTTCACAGGGGCAATCAGCCCCAGCATTTT
CDR3aa: CASSQVHRGNQPQHF
v_gene: TRBV4-3
abundance: .
j_gene: TRBJ1-5
d_gene: .

CDR3nt: TGTGCCAGCAGCTTAGCGTTAAACAGGGGGAACACTGAAGCTTTCTTT
CDR3aa: CASSLALNRGNTEAFF
v_gene: TRBV7-2
abundance: .
j_gene: TRBJ1-1
d_gene: TRBD1

CDR3nt: TGTGCCAGCTCACTTACTAGCGGGTACTACAATGAGCAGTTCTTC
CDR3aa: CASSLTSGYYNEQFF
v_gene: TRBV18
abundance: .
j_gene: TRBJ2-1
d_gene: TRBD2

CDR3nt: TGCGCCAGCAGCCCAGGTGGGGCATTCAAACGCGGAGAGCAGTACTTC
CDR3aa: CASSPGGAFKRGEQYF
v_gene: TRBV4-1
abundance: .
j_gene: TRBJ2-7
d_gene: .

CDR3nt: TGCGCCAGCAGCTTCAATTGGGCTTATGGAAACACCATATATTTT
CDR3aa: CASSFNWAYGNTIYF
v_gene: TRBV5-1
abundance: .
j_gene: TRBJ1-3
d_gene: .

CDR3nt: TGCAGTGCTAGTCTAGCGGGGGCATTCCGCTCCTACAATGAGCAGTTCTTC
CDR3aa: CSASLAGAFRSYNEQFF
v_gene: TRBV20-1
abundance: .
j_gene: TRBJ2-1
d_gene: TRBD2

CDR3nt: TGTGCCAGCAGTTTGATGAGGAGCAATCAGCCCCAGCATTTT
CDR3aa: CASSLMRSNQPQHF
v_gene: TRBV28
abundance: .
j_gene: TRBJ1-5
d_gene: .

CDR3nt: TGTGCCTGGCAAAAACAGGAGAACACTGAAGCTTTCTTT
CDR3aa: CAWQKQENTEAFF
v_gene: TRBV30
abundance: .
j_gene: TRBJ1-1
d_gene: .

CDR3nt: TGTGCCAGCAGCTTAATCTCTACGGGAGTGCTTCGTTACGACGCCGGGGAGCTGTTTTTT
CDR3aa: CASSLISTGVLRYDAGELFF
v_gene: TRBV11-3
abundance: once
j_gene: TRBJ2-2
d_gene: .

CDR3nt: TGTGCCACCACCACGGGTCAGGGCAATGAGCAGTTCTTC
CDR3aa: CATTTGQGNEQFF
v_gene: TRBV24-1
abundance: .
j_gene: TRBJ2-1
d_gene: .

CDR3nt: TGTGCCAGCAGTAAGGACATTGAAGCTTTCTTT
CDR3aa: CASSKDIEAFF
v_gene: TRBV2
abundance: few
j_gene: TRBJ1-1
d_gene: .

CDR3nt: TGTGCCAGCACCCTGGGAGGCCAAGAGACCCAGTACTTC
CDR3aa: CASTLGGQETQYF
v_gene: TRBV11-2
abundance: .
j_gene: TRBJ2-5
d_gene: .

CDR3nt: TGTGCCAGTACAGACATTACAGGGTCTACTGAAGCTTTCTTT
CDR3aa: CASTDITGSTEAFF
v_gene: TRBV18
abundance: .
j_gene: TRBJ1-1
d_gene: .

CDR3nt: TGCGCCAGCAGCCAAGAACAGGGGGGGAACACTGAAGCTTTCTTT
CDR3aa: CASSQEQGGNTEAFF
v_gene: TRBV4-1
abundance: .
j_gene: TRBJ1-1
d_gene: TRBD1

CDR3nt: TGTGCCAGCAGCTTGTTTGGGACAGGGTCCTACGAGCAGTACTTC
CDR3aa: CASSLFGTGSYEQYF
v_gene: TRBV5-6
abundance: .
j_gene: TRBJ2-7
d_gene: TRBD1

CDR3nt: TGTGCCAGCAGTTCGACAGGGGTGACAGATACGCAGTATTTT
CDR3aa: CASSSTGVTDTQYF
v_gene: TRBV7-9
abundance: .
j_gene: TRBJ2-3
d_gene: TRBD1

CDR3nt: TGTGCCAGCAGTTTCCGGGTGGAGCACTCTGGAAACACCATATATTTT
CDR3aa: CASSFRVEHSGNTIYF
v_gene: TRBV6-5
abundance: .
j_gene: TRBJ1-3
d_gene: .

CDR3nt: TGTGCCAGCAGCTCGACAGGGGACTATAATTCACCCCTCCACTTT
CDR3aa: CASSSTGDYNSPLHF
v_gene: TRBV7-3
abundance: .
j_gene: TRBJ1-6
d_gene: TRBD1

CDR3nt: TGTGCCAGCAGTTTATCCCCAGGGCCGGTTAATGAAAAACTGTTTTTT
CDR3aa: CASSLSPGPVNEKLFF
v_gene: TRBV28
abundance: once
j_gene: TRBJ1-4
d_gene: .

CDR3nt: TGTGCTAGCAGCTTCGGCCTACTGACAGGGGACCAGTACTTC
CDR3aa: CASSFGLLTGDQYF
v_gene: TRBV7-7
abundance: .
j_gene: TRBJ2-5
d_gene: TRBD1

CDR3nt: TGTGCCAGCAGCCAAAGACTAGCGGGCGCATCGGGGGAGCAGTACTTC
CDR3aa: CASSQRLAGASGEQYF
v_gene: TRBV7-2
abundance: .
j_gene: TRBJ2-7
d_gene: TRBD2

CDR3nt: TGTGCCAGTAGTAACCCGGGACAGGGCGCCACAGATACGCAGTATTTT
CDR3aa: CASSNPGQGATDTQYF
v_gene: TRBV19
abundance: .
j_gene: TRBJ2-3
d_gene: TRBD1

CDR3nt: TGTGCCAGCAGGGGACAGGGGATGGACCAAGAGACCCAGTACTTC
CDR3aa: CASRGQGMDQETQYF
v_gene: TRBV14
abundance: .
j_gene: TRBJ2-5
d_gene: TRBD1

CDR3nt: TGTGCCAGCAGCAAAGCCTTTAGTTCGGAAATCGGGTATGGCTACACCTTC
CDR3aa: CASSKAFSSEIGYGYTF
v_gene: TRBV21-1
abundance: .
j_gene: TRBJ1-2
d_gene: .

CDR3nt: TGTGCCAGTGGAGGCAGCATGAACACTGAAGCTTTCTTT
CDR3aa: CASGGSMNTEAFF
v_gene: TRBV28
abundance: .
j_gene: TRBJ1-1
d_gene: .

CDR3nt: TGTGCCTGCCCTAGCGGGAGTCGGCCGGAGACCCAGTACTTC
CDR3aa: CACPSGSRPETQYF
v_gene: TRBV7-5
abundance: .
j_gene: TRBJ2-5
d_gene: .